Below, 12 T cell receptor beta chains from the same sample are listed, as sequenced in a study of T-cell memory formation after mild COVID-19. TCRdb reprocessed the 5' RACE reads with MiXCR, giving one entry per CDR3 protein. The sample has approximately 500,000 distinct CDR3 sequences, approximately 23% seen once. The material sequenced was PBMCs or a T cell subset sorted from them (not recorded which). These receptors originate from an adult woman who had mild COVID-19 (a few samples of this study predate the infection). Cell type and time point are not known.

This clonotype was detected only a few times. This chain uses TRBV5-1 with TRBJ1-2; D is perhaps TRBD1 (5 bases). Trimming took off 3 bases at V and 3 bases at J, with 15 bases between the two ends. This CDR3 has 15 residues. Germline assignment: CDR1 SGHRS and CDR2 YFSETQ. CDR3 DNA sequence: TGCGCCAGCAGCTCCCGCGGGGCCTGGGACTATGGCTACACCTTC. Amino acids: CASSSRGAWDYGYTF.

CDR3 DNA: TGTGCCAGCAAGGACTTTGGCTACGAGCAGTACTTC. This sequence encodes CASKDFGYEQYF. The chain is built from TRBV12-3 or TRBV12-4 and TRBJ2-7, with a weak D call TRBD2 (5 bases). The ends were cut back, 7 bases at V and 3 bases at J, with 10 bases in the middle. The CDR3 contains 12 residues.

The chain uses TRBV7-2 and TRBJ1-2; the match to TRBD1 covers 9 bases. Germline assignment: CDR1 SGHTA and CDR2 FQGNSA. CDR3 length: 15 residues. Unmatched junction bases numbered 8, after V lost 3 bases and J lost 6 bases. The DNA for the CDR3 is TGTGCCAGCAGCTTGGGAGGGACAGGGAGAGATGGCTACACCTTC. The encoded protein is CASSLGGTGRDGYTF. The entire variable domain, with the rest obtained from reference TRBV7-2 and TRBJ1-2, is as follows: GAGVSQSPSNKVTEKGKDVELRCDPISGHTALYWYRQSLGQGLEFLIYFQGNSAPDKSGLPSDRFSAERTGGSVSTLTIQRTQQEDSAVYLCASSLGGTGRDGYTFGSGTRLTVV.

This clonotype came up many times. The chain joins TRBV7-2 to TRBJ1-2; 7 nucleotides line up with TRBD1. J gave up 3 bases and V 3 bases, and 1 base lay outside the gene matches. Germline V CDR1 and CDR2: SGHTA, FQGNSA. This CDR3 spans 13 amino acids. The CDR3, as DNA: TGTGCCAGCAGCTTTGGGACAGACTATGGCTACACCTTC. It yields the protein CASSFGTDYGYTF.

CDR3 sequence reads: CASSLDLAGGDGYTF. The CDR3 DNA reads TGTGCCAGCAGCTTGGATTTGGCCGGGGGGGATGGCTACACCTTC. The V and J genes are TRBV7-6 and TRBJ1-2; D perhaps matches TRBD1 (5 bases). The V gene's germline CDR1 is SGHVS and CDR2 FNYEAQ. V gave up 3 bases and J gave up 6 bases, with 17 bases separating them. The CDR3 totals 15 residues.

The table lists this clonotype with many counts. The genes are TRBV7-9 and TRBJ2-7; 7 nucleotides line up with TRBD2. Germline V CDR1 and CDR2: SEHNR, FQNEAQ (reference sequence). The V and J ends lost 8 bases and 2 bases, in that order; junction bases with no gene match: 9. The CDR3 totals 14 residues. The CDR3, as DNA: TGTGCCAGCTCACCCCCAGGACTAGCCTACGAGCAGTACTTC. Residues: CASSPPGLAYEQYF.

This clonotype was observed a few times. The chain carries TRBV18 and TRBJ2-5; tentative D call: TRBD2 (7 bases). The CDR3 contains 16 residues. Germline CDR1 reads KGHSH; CDR2 reads LQKENI. Deletions cut 2 bases from V and 2 bases from J, with 15 bases between. Here the CDR3 reads CASSPTVRGTQETQYF. Written as DNA, the CDR3 is TGTGCCAGCTCACCAACTGTGCGGGGGACACAAGAGACCCAGTACTTC. The whole variable domain, remainder taken from reference TRBV18 and TRBJ2-5, is NAGVMQNPRHLVRRRGQEARLRCSPMKGHSHVYWYRQLPEEGLKFMVYLQKENIIDESGMPKERFSAEFPKEGPSILRIQQVVRGDSAAYFCASSPTVRGTQETQYFGPGTRLLVL.

A few counts support this clonotype. The chain carries TRBV12-3 or TRBV12-4 and TRBJ2-5; D is unresolved. The germline V and J ends were trimmed by 1 base and 5 bases, with 14 bases remaining between them. The CDR3 has 15 residues. CDR3 protein: CASSLGGSFGETQYF. The CDR3 coding sequence is TGTGCCAGCAGTTTAGGTGGCAGTTTTGGGGAGACCCAGTACTTC.

This chain links TRBV24-1 with TRBJ2-1; D is uncertain. From germline, CDR1 is KGHDR and CDR2 SFDVKD. The CDR3 consists of 14 residues. V lost 5 bases and J 0 bases, leaving 7 bases between the germline ends. CDR3 loop: CATSVRSSYNEQFF. The CDR3 nucleotides read TGTGCCACCAGTGTCAGGAGCTCCTACAATGAGCAGTTCTTC.

CDR3 nucleotides: TGTGCCAGCAGCTTGGGTAGTTATGAGCAGTTCTTC. It yields the protein CASSLGSYEQFF. The chain has TRBV5-5 and TRBJ2-1; D remains unclear. CDR1 SGHKS and CDR2 YYEKEE come from the germline V gene (reference sequence). V lost 0 bases and J 8 bases, leaving 6 bases between the germline ends. The CDR3 is 12 amino acids.

This sequence joins TRBV24-1 and TRBJ2-3; D call uncertain. The V gene lost 10 bases and the J gene lost 4 bases, with 8 bases spanning the gap. Germline values: CDR1 KGHDR, CDR2 SFDVKD. The CDR3 sequence is 11 residues long. As DNA, the CDR3 is TGTGCCACAGGGATACCAGATACGCAGTATTTT. As protein: CATGIPDTQYF.

The V and J genes are TRBV7-3 and TRBJ1-1; D ambiguous. Trimming removed 5 bases from V and 8 bases from J, with 18 bases in between. CDR1 and CDR2 from the germline V gene are SGHTA and FQGTGA. This CDR3 contains 14 residues. CDR3 protein: CASSPGIAHGEAFF. The CDR3 DNA is TGTGCCAGCAGCCCGGGGATCGCCCACGGGGAAGCTTTCTTT.